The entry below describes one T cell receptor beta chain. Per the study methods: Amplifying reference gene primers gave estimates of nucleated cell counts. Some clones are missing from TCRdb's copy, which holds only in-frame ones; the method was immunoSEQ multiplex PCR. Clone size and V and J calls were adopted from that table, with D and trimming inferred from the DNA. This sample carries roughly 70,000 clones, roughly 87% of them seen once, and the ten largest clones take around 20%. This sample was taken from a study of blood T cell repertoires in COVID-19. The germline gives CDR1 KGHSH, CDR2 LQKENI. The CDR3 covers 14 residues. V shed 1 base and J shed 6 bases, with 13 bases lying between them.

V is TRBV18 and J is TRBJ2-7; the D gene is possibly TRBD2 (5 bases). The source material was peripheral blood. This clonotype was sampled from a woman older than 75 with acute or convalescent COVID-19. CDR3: CASSPLTTNLEQYF. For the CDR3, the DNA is TGTGCCAGCTCACCACTGACTACTAACCTCGAGCAGTACTTC.